The 21 T cell receptor beta chains reported below all come from one sample, sequenced in a study of CD8+ T cells in alopecia areata. The sample's treatment: oral pan-JAK inhibitor, 5-10 mg twice daily. Isolated RNA was reverse transcribed into cDNA used as the sequencing template. Libraries were prepared by immunoSEQ multiplex PCR; TCRdb keeps only in-frame clonotypes and omits some of them. This sample has roughly 100,000 clones, with almost 60% found just once. The sample in question was CD8+ T cells sorted from blood, obtained at approximately week 55, from a patient treated with tofacitinib. Receptors were obtained from a human donor with alopecia areata.

This clone was counted a few times. This sequence joins TRBV7-9 and TRBJ2-7; a weak D match, TRBD2 (6 bases). CDR1 SEHNR and CDR2 FQNEAQ come from the germline V gene (reference sequence). The CDR3 spans 14 residues. V was shortened by 5 bases and J by 2 bases, with 13 bases between the two germline ends. CDR3: CASSRRDSPYEQYF. In DNA, the CDR3 is TGTGCCAGCAGCAGGAGGGACTCCCCCTACGAGCAGTACTTC.

There are a few counts of this clone. The chain employs TRBV29-1 and TRBJ2-7; no clear D gene. This CDR3 has 11 amino acids. Germline V gives CDR1 SQVTM, CDR2 ANQGSEA. Trimming took off 7 bases at V and 6 bases at J, with 13 bases between the two ends. CDR3 sequence (DNA): TGCAGCGCCCACCACGGTAGCGAGCAGTACTTC. It codes for CSAHHGSEQYF.

This clone was seen a few times. J is TRBJ2-3 and V is TRBV28; 8 positions match TRBD2. Germline assignment: CDR1 MDHEN and CDR2 SYDVKM. V gave up 3 bases and J gave up 6 bases; unmatched junction bases: 11. The CDR3 consists of 16 residues. The chain's CDR3 is CASSLGSGGSRDTQYF. The CDR3 bases are TGTGCCAGCAGTTTGGGCAGCGGGGGATCTCGGGATACGCAGTATTTT.

This sequence joins TRBV6-6 and TRBJ2-5; TRBD2 is a possible D gene (5 bases). The CDR3 covers 13 residues. Between the trimmed V and J ends, which lost 6 bases and 5 bases, there was a span of 13 bases. Germline CDR1 and CDR2: MNHNY and SVGAGI (reference sequence). The CDR3 spells CASRKSGWETQYF. Written as DNA, the CDR3 is TGTGCCAGCAGAAAATCGGGGTGGGAGACCCAGTACTTC.

The chain combines TRBV13 with TRBJ2-7, with TRBD1 matching over 7 bases. In germline, CDR1 is PRHDT, CDR2 FYEKMQ (reference sequence). The CDR3 is 14 amino acids. The V and J ends lost 0 bases and 2 bases, in that order; junction bases with no gene match: 1. CDR3 sequence (DNA): TGTGCCAGCAGCTTAGGAAGGGGGCCCTACGAGCAGTACTTC. Translation gives CASSLGRGPYEQYF.

The chain employs TRBV11-2 and TRBJ2-5; TRBD1 matches 10 bases. CDR3 size: 15 residues. Germline V CDR1 and CDR2: SGHAT, FQNNGV. The junction had 3 bases not matched to a gene; V was cut back by 0 bases and J by 5 bases. CDR3 amino acids: CASSLDGTGDETQYF. CDR3 DNA sequence: TGTGCCAGCAGCTTAGATGGGACAGGGGACGAGACCCAGTACTTC.

This clone came up once. This sequence joins TRBV5-6 and TRBJ2-1, with 14 bases that match TRBD2. V was clipped by 3 bases and J by 9 bases; unmatched bases: 8. Germline lookup yields CDR1 SGHDT and CDR2 YYEEEE. The CDR3 runs to 16 residues. For the CDR3, the DNA is TGTGCCAGCAGCTACCAGACTAGCGGGGGGGCCGTTGAGCAGTTCTTC. Amino acid sequence: CASSYQTSGGAVEQFF.

This chain joins TRBV13 and TRBJ2-3, with D possibly TRBD2 on 6 matching bases. Between the trimmed V and J ends, which lost 5 bases and 11 bases, there was a span of 23 bases. The germline V gene has CDR1 PRHDT and CDR2 FYEKMQ (reference sequence). This CDR3 has 15 amino acids. The chain's CDR3 is CASSPGRIATSGQYF. CDR3 bases: TGTGCCAGCAGCCCGGGGAGGATAGCCACCTCAGGGCAGTATTTT. The full variable domain, completed using reference TRBV13 and TRBJ2-3, is AAGVIQSPRHLIKEKRETATLKCYPIPRHDTVYWYQQGPGQDPQFLISFYEKMQSDKGSIPDRFSAQQFSDYHSELNMSSLELGDSALYFCASSPGRIATSGQYFGPGTRLTVL.

This chain links TRBV6-5 with TRBJ1-1; D ambiguous. V lost 5 bases to trimming and J lost 0 bases, with 7 bases between them. CDR1 is MNHEY, CDR2 SVGAGI, per germline. The CDR3 extends over 13 amino acids. The CDR3: CASSDGMNTEAFF. In nucleotides, the CDR3 is TGTGCCAGCAGTGACGGAATGAACACTGAAGCTTTCTTT.

The J gene is TRBJ1-6, the V gene TRBV7-9, with 7 bases fitting TRBD1. Trimming removed 6 bases from V and 8 bases from J; junction bases left unmatched: 4. The CDR3 has 13 residues. Germline V gene lookup returns CDR1 SEHNR and CDR2 FQNEAQ (reference sequence). In nucleotides, the CDR3 is TGTGCCAGCAGATTTACAGGGGATTCACCCCTCCACTTT. Encoded protein: CASRFTGDSPLHF. The complete variable domain, with remaining parts taken from reference TRBV7-9 and TRBJ1-6, reads DTGVSQNPRHKITKRGQNVTFRCDPISEHNRLYWYRQTLGQGPEFLTYFQNEAQLEKSRLLSDRFSAERPKGSFSTLEIQRTEQGDSAMYLCASRFTGDSPLHFGNGTRLTVT.

This chain links TRBV28 with TRBJ2-7; 9 nucleotides line up with TRBD1. V gave up 5 bases and J gave up 3 bases; unmatched junction bases: 5. CDR1 is MDHEN and CDR2 is SYDVKM in the germline V gene. This CDR3 is built from 14 residues. The CDR3 spells CASSRRDRDYEQYF. Written as DNA, the CDR3 is TGTGCCAGCAGTCGACGGGACAGGGACTACGAGCAGTACTTC.

The chain joins TRBV5-1 to TRBJ2-2; D gene unclear. The V end lost 2 bases, the J end lost 7 bases, and 12 bases lay between the germline ends. Germline V gives CDR1 SGHRS, CDR2 YFSETQ. CDR3 length equals 14 residues. The CDR3 loop reads CASSFNLPYGELFF. The CDR3 DNA is TGCGCCAGCAGCTTCAATCTCCCTTACGGGGAGCTGTTTTTT.

There are a few counts of this clone. The chain links TRBV10-3 to TRBJ2-2; TRBD2 matches 10 bases. The CDR3 is 15 amino acids. The junction had 2 bases not matched to a gene; V was cut back by 6 bases and J by 1 base. Per the germline V gene, CDR1 is ENHRY and CDR2 is SYGVKD. CDR3 DNA sequence: TGTGCCATCAGGGCTAGCGGGGGGAACACCGGGGAGCTGTTTTTT. Translated, it gives CAIRASGGNTGELFF.

In this sample, this clone turned up a few times. The J gene is TRBJ2-7, the V gene TRBV7-9; TRBD1 matches at 11 bases. CDR1 is SEHNR and CDR2 is FQNEAQ in the germline V gene (reference sequence). Germline trimming cut 4 bases from V and 5 bases from J; bases unmatched to any gene: 7. The CDR3 loop spans 15 amino acids. CDR3 sequence: CASSSTGTGGHEQYF. CDR3 in DNA: TGTGCCAGCAGCTCAACCGGGACAGGGGGACACGAGCAGTACTTC.

This clone was detected only a few times. The sample has other DNA sequences that encode this CDR3 too. The chain joins TRBV7-6 to TRBJ2-3; D is unresolved. The CDR3 is 14 residues long. Germline V CDR1 and CDR2: SGHVS, FNYEAQ. Deletions cut 3 bases from V and 5 bases from J, with 12 bases between. This chain's CDR3 is CASSFQATGDTQYF. CDR3 coding DNA: TGTGCCAGCAGCTTCCAAGCAACGGGAGATACGCAGTATTTT.

The chain joins TRBV30 to TRBJ1-5; TRBD1 is a possible D gene (6 bases). The V gene's germline CDR1 is GTSNPN and CDR2 SVGIG (reference sequence). The CDR3 runs 12 residues. Trimming shortened V by 6 bases and J by 2 bases, and 8 bases separated the two germline ends. CDR3 in DNA: TGTGCCTGTTCAGGGGGCAATCAGCCCCAGCATTTT. Protein sequence: CACSGGNQPQHF.

The V call is TRBV2, the J call TRBJ2-5; 8 bases are a match to TRBD1. The CDR3 has 17 residues. Germline CDR1 is SNHLY and CDR2 is FYNNEI. With 6 bases clipped from V and 0 bases from J, the junction kept 12 bases outside the gene matches. The CDR3 DNA is TGTGCCAGCAGAGAGACAGGGGAGGATGCACACCAAGAGACCCAGTACTTC. Translating gives CASRETGEDAHQETQYF.

The genes are TRBV19 and TRBJ2-7; 7 positions agree with TRBD1. Germline values: CDR1 LNHDA, CDR2 SQIVND (reference sequence). Unmatched junction bases numbered 10, after V lost 5 bases and J lost 6 bases. CDR3 length: 14 residues. Written as DNA, the CDR3 is TGTGCCAGTAGTTTGAGTACGACAGGGCGCGAGCAGTACTTC. It is translated as CASSLSTTGREQYF.

This clone was picked up a small number of times. The chain carries TRBV29-1 and TRBJ1-2; 9 bases line up with TRBD1. The ends lost 7 bases at V and 0 bases at J; junction bases unmatched: 9. From germline, CDR1 is SQVTM and CDR2 ANQGSEA. This CDR3 region has 15 residues. The CDR3 reads CSARDRTGANYGYTF. The CDR3 DNA reads as TGCAGCGCTCGCGACCGGACAGGGGCTAACTATGGCTACACCTTC.

The V gene is TRBV5-1, the J gene TRBJ2-1; the D gene is possibly TRBD1 (6 bases). Germline CDR1 SGHRS, CDR2 YFSETQ. The V and J ends lost 3 bases and 5 bases respectively, with 12 bases between them. This CDR3 is built from 14 residues. The DNA for the CDR3 is TGCGCCAGCAGCTCGGCAGGGGTAAACAATGAGCAGTTCTTC. Protein product: CASSSAGVNNEQFF.

This clone was recorded a few times. The chain links TRBV28 to TRBJ2-7, with 10 bases fitting TRBD1. This CDR3 is 12 amino acids long. The V gene end was trimmed by 8 bases and the J gene end by 6 bases; junction bases not matched to a gene: 4. Germline values: CDR1 MDHEN, CDR2 SYDVKM. CDR3 coding DNA: TGTGCCAGCTCGGGACAGGGGTTCGAGCAGTACTTC. This translates into CASSGQGFEQYF. The variable domain in full, completed from reference TRBV28 and TRBJ2-7, reads DVKVTQSSRYLVKRTGEKVFLECVQDMDHENMFWYRQDPGLGLRLIYFSYDVKMKEKGDIPEGYSVSREKKERFSLILESASTNQTSMYLCASSGQGFEQYFGPGTRLTVT.